The source of this T cell receptor beta chain is a study of blood T cell repertoires in COVID-19. Libraries were prepared by immunoSEQ multiplex PCR; TCRdb keeps only in-frame clonotypes and omits some of them. Found here are about 210,000 clones, about 82% of them singletons; the top ten hold 2.4%. This clone was counted a few times. Germline loops: CDR1 LGHDT, CDR2 YNNKEL (reference sequence). This CDR3 spans 15 amino acids. The V and J ends lost 6 bases and 3 bases, in that order; junction bases with no gene match: 10. The chain links TRBV3-1 (or the pseudogene TRBV3-2) to TRBJ1-2; 7 bases agree with TRBD1. The receptor comes from a woman in her 70s with COVID-19, enrolled during active disease. Sequencing was done on a sample of peripheral blood. CDR3 residues: CASSPTTGPYYGYTF. In DNA, the CDR3 is TGTGCCAGCAGTCCAACGACAGGGCCCTACTATGGCTACACCTTC.